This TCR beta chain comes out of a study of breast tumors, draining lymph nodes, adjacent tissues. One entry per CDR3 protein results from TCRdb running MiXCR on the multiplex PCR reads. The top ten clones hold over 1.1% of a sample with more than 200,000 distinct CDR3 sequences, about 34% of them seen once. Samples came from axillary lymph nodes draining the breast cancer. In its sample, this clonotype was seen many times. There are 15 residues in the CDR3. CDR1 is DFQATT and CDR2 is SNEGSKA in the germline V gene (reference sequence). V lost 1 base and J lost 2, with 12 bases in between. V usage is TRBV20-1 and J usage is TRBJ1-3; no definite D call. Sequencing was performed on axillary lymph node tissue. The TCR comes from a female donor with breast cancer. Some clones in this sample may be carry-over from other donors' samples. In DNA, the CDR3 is TGCAGTGCTAGAGTACGGGCGGGAGCTGGAAACACCATATATTTT. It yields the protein CSARVRAGAGNTIYF.